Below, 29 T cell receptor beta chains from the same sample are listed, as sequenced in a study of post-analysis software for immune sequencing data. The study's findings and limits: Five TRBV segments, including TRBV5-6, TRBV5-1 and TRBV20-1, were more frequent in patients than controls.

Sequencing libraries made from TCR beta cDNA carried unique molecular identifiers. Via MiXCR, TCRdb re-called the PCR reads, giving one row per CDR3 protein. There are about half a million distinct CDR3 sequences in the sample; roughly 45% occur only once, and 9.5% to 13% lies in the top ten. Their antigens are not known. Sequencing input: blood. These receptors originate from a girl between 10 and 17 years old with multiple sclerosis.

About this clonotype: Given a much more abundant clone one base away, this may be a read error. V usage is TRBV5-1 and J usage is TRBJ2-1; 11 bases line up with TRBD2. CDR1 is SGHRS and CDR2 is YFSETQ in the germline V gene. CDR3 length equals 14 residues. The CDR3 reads CTSSFLAGGAEQFF. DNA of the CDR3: TGCACCAGCAGCTTTCTAGCGGGAGGTGCTGAGCAGTTCTTC. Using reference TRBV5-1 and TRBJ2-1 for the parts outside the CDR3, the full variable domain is KAGVTQTPRYLIKTRGQQVTLSCSPISGHRSVSWYQQTPGQGLQFLFEYFSETQRNKGNFPGRFSGRQFSNSRSEMNVSTLELGDSALYLCTSSFLAGGAEQFFGPGTRLTVL.

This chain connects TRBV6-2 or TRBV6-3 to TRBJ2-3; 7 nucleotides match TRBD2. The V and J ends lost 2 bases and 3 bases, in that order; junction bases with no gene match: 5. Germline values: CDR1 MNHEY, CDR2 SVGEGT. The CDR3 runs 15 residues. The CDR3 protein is CASSYDVGGTDTQYF. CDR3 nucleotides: TGTGCCAGCAGTTACGACGTGGGAGGGACAGATACGCAGTATTTT.

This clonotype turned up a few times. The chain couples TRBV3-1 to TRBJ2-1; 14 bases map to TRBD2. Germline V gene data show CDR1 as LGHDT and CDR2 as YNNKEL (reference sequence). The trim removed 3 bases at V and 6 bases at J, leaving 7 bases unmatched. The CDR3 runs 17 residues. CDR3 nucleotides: TGTGCCAGCAGCCAGACTAGCGGGAGGGCCCCTTCCAATGAGCAGTTCTTC. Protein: CASSQTSGRAPSNEQFF.

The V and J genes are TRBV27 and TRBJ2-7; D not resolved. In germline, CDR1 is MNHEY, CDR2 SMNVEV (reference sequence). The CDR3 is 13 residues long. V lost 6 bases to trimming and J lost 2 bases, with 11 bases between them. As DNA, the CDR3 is TGTGCCAGCAGGCCGGGTCTTACCTACGAGCAGTACTTC. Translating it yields CASRPGLTYEQYF.

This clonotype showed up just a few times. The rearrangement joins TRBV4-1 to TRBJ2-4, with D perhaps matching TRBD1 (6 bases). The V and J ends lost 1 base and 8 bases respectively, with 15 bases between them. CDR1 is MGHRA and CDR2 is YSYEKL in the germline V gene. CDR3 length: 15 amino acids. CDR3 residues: CASSQGPFAGDIQYF. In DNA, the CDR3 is TGCGCCAGCAGCCAAGGTCCGTTTGCAGGGGACATTCAGTACTTC.

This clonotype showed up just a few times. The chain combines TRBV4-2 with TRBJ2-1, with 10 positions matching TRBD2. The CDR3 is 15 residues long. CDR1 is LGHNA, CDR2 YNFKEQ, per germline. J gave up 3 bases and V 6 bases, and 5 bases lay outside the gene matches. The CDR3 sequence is CASSSGTSDYNEQFF. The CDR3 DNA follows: TGTGCCAGCAGTTCCGGGACTAGCGACTACAATGAGCAGTTCTTC.

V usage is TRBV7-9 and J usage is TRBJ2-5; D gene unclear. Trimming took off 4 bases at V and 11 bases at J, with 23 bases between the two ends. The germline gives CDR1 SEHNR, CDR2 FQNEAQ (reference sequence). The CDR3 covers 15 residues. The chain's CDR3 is CASSSKTQAIPKQYF. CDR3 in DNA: TGTGCCAGCAGCTCGAAGACCCAGGCCATTCCGAAGCAGTACTTC.

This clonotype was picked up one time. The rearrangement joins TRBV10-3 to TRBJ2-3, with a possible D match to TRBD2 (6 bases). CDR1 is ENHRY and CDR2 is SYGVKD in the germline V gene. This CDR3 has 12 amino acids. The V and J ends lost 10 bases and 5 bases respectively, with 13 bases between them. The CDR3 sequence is CASRGIQDTQYF. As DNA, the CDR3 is TGTGCCAGCCGGGGGATTCAAGATACGCAGTATTTT.

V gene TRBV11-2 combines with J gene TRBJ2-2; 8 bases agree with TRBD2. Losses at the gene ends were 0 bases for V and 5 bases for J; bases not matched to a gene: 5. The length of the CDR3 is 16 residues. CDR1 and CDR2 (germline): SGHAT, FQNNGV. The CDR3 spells CASSLDWSSGTGELFF. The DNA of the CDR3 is TGTGCCAGCAGCTTAGATTGGTCTAGCGGGACCGGGGAGCTGTTTTTT.

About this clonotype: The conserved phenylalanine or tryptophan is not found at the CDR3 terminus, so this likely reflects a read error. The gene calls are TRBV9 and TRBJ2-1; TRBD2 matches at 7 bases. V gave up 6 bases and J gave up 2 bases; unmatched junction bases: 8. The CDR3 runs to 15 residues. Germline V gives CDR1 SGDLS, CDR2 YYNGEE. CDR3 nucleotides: TGTGCCAGCAACGCCGGCGGGAGCACCTACAATGAGCAGTTCTGC. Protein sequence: CASNAGGSTYNEQFC.

The CDR3: CASSQAPGGGDSPLHF. The CDR3 bases are TGCGCCAGCAGCCAAGCTCCCGGAGGGGGGGACTCACCCCTCCACTTT. The chain is built from TRBV4-3 and TRBJ1-6; D is possibly TRBD1 (6 bases). CDR1 LGHNA and CDR2 YSLEER come from the germline V gene. The length of the CDR3 is 16 residues. V was pared by 1 base and J by 10 bases, with 17 bases between.

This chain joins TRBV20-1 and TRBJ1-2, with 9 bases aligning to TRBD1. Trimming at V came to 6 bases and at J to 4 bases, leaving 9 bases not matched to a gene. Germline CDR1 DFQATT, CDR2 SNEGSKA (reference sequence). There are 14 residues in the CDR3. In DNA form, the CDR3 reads TGCAGTGCCGACAGGGACAGGGCGAGCTATGGCTACACCTTC. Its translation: CSADRDRASYGYTF.

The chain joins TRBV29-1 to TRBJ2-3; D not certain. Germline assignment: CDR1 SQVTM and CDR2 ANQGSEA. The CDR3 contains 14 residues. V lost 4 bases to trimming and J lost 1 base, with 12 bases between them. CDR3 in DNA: TGCAGCGTTGGAAGACTCATCCGCACAGATACGCAGTATTTT. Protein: CSVGRLIRTDTQYF.

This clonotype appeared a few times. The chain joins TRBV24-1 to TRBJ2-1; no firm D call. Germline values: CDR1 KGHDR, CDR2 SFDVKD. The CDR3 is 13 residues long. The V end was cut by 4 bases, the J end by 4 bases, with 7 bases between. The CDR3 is CATSEEPYNEQFF. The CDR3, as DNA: TGTGCCACCAGTGAGGAACCGTACAATGAGCAGTTCTTC.

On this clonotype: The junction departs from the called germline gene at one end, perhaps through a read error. CDR3 sequence reads: CATSAKGTSENNGQFF. DNA for the CDR3: TGTGCCACCAGTGCGAAAGGGACTAGCGAAAACAATGGGCAGTTCTTC. The V and J genes are TRBV24-1 and TRBJ2-1; TRBD2 agrees at 10 bases. CDR1 KGHDR and CDR2 SFDVKD come from the germline V gene. The CDR3 runs 16 residues.

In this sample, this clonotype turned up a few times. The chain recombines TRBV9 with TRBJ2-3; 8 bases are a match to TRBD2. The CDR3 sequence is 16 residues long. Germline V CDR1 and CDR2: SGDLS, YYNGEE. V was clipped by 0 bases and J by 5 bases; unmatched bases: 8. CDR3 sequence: CASSVATRLARDTQYF. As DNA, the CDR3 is TGTGCCAGCAGCGTAGCTACGAGACTAGCGAGAGATACGCAGTATTTT.

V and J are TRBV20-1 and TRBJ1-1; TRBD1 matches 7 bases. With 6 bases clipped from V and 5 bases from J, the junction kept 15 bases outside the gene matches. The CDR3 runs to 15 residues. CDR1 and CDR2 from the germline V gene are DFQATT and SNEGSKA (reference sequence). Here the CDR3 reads CSARTRYSQGTEAFF. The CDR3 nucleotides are TGCAGTGCCCGGACCCGATATTCACAGGGGACTGAAGCTTTCTTT.

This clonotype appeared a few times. The CDR3 sequence: CSAGRGLADNEQFF. In DNA form, the CDR3 reads TGCAGTGCTGGCCGGGGACTAGCGGACAATGAGCAGTTCTTC. V usage is TRBV20-1 and J usage is TRBJ2-1; 11 bases map to TRBD2. The germline V gene has CDR1 DFQATT and CDR2 SNEGSKA (reference sequence). The CDR3 loop spans 14 amino acids. The ends lost 5 bases at V and 5 bases at J; junction bases unmatched: 5.

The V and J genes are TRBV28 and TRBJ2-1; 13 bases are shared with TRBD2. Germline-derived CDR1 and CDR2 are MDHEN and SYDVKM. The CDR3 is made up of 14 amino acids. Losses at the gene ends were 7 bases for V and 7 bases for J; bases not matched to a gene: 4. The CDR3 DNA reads TGTGCCAGCAAACTAGCGGGAGGGCTAAATGAGCAGTTCTTC. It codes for CASKLAGGLNEQFF.

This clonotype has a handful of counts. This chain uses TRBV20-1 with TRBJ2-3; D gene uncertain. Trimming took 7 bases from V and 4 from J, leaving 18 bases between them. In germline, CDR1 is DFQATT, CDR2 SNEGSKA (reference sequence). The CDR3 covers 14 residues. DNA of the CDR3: TGCAGTGTTAGGCGGCCCCTGGCCCCAGATACGCAGTATTTT. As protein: CSVRRPLAPDTQYF.

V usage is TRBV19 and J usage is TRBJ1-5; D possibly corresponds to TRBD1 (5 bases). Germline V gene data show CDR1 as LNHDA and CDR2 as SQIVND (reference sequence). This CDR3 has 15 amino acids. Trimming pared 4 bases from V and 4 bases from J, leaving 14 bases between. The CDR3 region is CASSNPLGLNQPQHF. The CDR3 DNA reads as TGTGCCAGTAGTAACCCCCTGGGGCTTAATCAGCCCCAGCATTTT.

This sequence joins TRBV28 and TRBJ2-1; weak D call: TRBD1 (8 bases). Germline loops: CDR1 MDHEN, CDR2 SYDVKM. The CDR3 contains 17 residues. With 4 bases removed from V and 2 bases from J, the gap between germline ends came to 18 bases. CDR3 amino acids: CASSSRGGTGTYNEQFF. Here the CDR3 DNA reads TGTGCCAGCAGTTCCAGGGGGGGGACAGGAACCTACAATGAGCAGTTCTTC.

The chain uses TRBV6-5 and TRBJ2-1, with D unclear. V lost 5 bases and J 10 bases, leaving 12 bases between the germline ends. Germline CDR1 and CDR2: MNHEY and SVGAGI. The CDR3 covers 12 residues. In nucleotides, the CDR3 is TGTGCCAGCAGTGAGGTCGAAGGAGAGCAGTTCTTC. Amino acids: CASSEVEGEQFF.

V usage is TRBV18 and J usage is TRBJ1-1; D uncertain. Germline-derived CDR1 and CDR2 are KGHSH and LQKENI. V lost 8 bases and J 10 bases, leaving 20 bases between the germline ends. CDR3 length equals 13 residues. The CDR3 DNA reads TGTGCCAGCACCCATACGCGGGGAGGGCTAGCTTTCTTT. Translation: CASTHTRGGLAFF.

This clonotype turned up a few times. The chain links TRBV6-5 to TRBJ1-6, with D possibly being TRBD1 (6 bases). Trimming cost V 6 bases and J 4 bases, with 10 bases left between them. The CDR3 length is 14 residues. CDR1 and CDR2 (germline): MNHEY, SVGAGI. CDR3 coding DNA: TGTGCCAGCAGCCCGGACAGATATAATTCACCCCTCCACTTT. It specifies CASSPDRYNSPLHF.

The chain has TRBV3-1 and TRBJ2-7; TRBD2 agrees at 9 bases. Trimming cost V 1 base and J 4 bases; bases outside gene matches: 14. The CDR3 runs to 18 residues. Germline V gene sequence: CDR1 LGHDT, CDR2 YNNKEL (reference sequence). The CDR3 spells CASSQVYLAGFRSYEQYF. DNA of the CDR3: TGTGCCAGCAGCCAAGTCTACCTAGCGGGATTTCGAAGTTACGAGCAGTACTTC.

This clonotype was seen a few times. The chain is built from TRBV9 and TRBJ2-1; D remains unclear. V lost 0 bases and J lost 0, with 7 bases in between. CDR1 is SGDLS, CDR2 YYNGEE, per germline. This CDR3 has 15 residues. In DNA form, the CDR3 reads TGTGCCAGCAGCGTAGATTCACTCTCCTACAATGAGCAGTTCTTC. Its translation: CASSVDSLSYNEQFF.

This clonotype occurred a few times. CDR3: CASSQNPGLASREQYF. CDR3 DNA sequence: TGTGCCAGCAGCCAAAACCCGGGACTAGCCTCCCGCGAGCAGTACTTC. The chain links TRBV3-1 to TRBJ2-7; 9 bases fit TRBD2. Germline CDR1 and CDR2: LGHDT and YNNKEL (reference sequence). V trimming: 2 bases; J trimming: 6 bases; junction bases outside the gene matches: 11. The CDR3 length is 16 residues.

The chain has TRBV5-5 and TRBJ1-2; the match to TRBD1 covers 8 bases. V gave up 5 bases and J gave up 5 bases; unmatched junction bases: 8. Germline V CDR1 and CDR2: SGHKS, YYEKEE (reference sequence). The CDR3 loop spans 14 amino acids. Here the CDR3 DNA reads TGTGCCAGCAGTTTCTTAGACAGGGGTTATGGCTACACCTTC. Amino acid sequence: CASSFLDRGYGYTF.